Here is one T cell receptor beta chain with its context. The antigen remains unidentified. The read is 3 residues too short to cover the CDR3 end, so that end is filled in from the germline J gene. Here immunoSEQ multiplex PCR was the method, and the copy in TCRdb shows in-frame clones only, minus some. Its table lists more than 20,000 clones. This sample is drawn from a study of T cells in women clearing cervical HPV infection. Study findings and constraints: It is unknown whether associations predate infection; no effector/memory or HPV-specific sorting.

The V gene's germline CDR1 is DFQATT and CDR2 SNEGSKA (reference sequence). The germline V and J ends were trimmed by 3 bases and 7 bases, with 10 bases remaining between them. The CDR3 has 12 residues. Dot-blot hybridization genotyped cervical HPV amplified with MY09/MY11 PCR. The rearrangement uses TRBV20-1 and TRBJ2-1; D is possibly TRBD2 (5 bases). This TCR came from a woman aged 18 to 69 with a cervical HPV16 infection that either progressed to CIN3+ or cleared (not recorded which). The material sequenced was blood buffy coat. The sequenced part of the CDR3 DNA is TGCAGTGCTAGCCCAGCGGAGAATGAG. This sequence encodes CSASPAENE. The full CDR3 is CSASPAENEQFF.